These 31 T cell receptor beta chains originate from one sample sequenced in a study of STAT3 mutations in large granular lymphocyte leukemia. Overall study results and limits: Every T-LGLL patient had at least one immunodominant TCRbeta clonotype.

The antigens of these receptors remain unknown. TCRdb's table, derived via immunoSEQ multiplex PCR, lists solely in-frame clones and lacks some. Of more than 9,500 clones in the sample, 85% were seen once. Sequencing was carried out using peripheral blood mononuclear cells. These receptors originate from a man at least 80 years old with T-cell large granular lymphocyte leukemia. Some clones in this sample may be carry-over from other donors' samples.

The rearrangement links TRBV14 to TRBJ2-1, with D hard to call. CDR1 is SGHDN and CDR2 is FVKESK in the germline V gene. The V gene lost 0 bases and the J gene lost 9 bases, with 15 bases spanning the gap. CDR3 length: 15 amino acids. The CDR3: CASSQDSARRGEQFF. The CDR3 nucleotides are TGTGCCAGCAGCCAAGATTCCGCCCGTAGAGGTGAGCAGTTCTTC.

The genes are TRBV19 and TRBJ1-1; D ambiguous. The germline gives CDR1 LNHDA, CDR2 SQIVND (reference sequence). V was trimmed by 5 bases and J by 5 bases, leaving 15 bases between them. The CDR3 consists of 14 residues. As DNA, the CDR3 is TGTGCCAGTAGTTTACAGTCCCGAAGGACTGAAGCTTTCTTT. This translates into CASSLQSRRTEAFF.

CDR3 sequence: CASSTLGELGNQPQHF. The CDR3 region has the DNA TGTGCCAGCAGCACATTGGGGGAGTTGGGCAATCAGCCCCAGCATTTT. The rearrangement links TRBV11-2 to TRBJ1-5, with D perhaps matching TRBD1 (5 bases). Trimming took 5 bases from V and 2 from J, leaving 16 bases between them. Germline V CDR1 and CDR2: SGHAT, FQNNGV. There are 16 residues in the CDR3.

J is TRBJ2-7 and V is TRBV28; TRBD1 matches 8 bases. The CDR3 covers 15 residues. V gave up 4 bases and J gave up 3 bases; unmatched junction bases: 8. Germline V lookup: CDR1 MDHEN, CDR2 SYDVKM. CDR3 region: CASSSPDRGGYEQYF. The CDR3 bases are TGTGCCAGCAGTTCTCCAGACAGGGGTGGCTACGAGCAGTACTTC.

The CDR3 bases are TGTGCCAGCAGTCTTATGGCAGGACACGGCCTATCCTGGGGTGGCTACACCTTC. Amino acids: CASSLMAGHGLSWGGYTF. The chain joins TRBV13 to TRBJ1-2, with TRBD1 as a possible D gene (5 bases). The CDR3 covers 18 residues. Germline CDR1 PRHDT, CDR2 FYEKMQ (reference sequence). The V and J ends lost 6 bases and 7 bases respectively, with 30 bases between them. Variable domain in full (rest from reference TRBV13 and TRBJ1-2): AAGVIQSPRHLIKEKRETATLKCYPIPRHDTVYWYQQGPGQDPQFLISFYEKMQSDKGSIPDRFSAQQFSDYHSELNMSSLELGDSALYFCASSLMAGHGLSWGGYTFGSGTRLTVV.

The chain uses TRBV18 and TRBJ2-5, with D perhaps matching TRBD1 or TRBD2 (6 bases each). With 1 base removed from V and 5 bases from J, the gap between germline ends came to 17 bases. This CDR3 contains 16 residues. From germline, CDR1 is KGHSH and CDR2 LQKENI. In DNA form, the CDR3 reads TGTGCCAGCTCACCACAAATCTCGGGGGCTGGTGAGACCCAGTACTTC. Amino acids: CASSPQISGAGETQYF.

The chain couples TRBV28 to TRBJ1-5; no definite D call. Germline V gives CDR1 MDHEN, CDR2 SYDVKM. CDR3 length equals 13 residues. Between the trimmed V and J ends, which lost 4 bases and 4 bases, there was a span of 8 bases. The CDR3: CASSYSANQPQHF. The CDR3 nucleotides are TGTGCCAGCAGTTACAGTGCTAATCAGCCCCAGCATTTT.

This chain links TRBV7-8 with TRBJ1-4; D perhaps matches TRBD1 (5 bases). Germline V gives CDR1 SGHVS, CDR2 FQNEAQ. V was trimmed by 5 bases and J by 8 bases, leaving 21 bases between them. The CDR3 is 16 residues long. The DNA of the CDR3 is TGTGCCAGCAGCCTCAGGGCCGGGACTCGGTCGGAAAAACTGTTTTTT. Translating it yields CASSLRAGTRSEKLFF.

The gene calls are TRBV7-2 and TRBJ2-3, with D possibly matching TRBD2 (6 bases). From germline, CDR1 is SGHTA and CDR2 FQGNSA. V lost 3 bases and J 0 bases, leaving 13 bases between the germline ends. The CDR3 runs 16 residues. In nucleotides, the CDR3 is TGTGCCAGCAGCTTCGGAGCGGGTCCTAGCACAGATACGCAGTATTTT. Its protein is CASSFGAGPSTDTQYF.

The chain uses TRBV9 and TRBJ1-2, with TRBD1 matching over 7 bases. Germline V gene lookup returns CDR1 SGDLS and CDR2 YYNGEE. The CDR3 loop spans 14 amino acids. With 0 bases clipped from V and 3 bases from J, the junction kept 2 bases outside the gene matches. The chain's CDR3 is CASSVADRDYGYTF. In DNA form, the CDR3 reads TGTGCCAGCAGCGTAGCTGACAGGGACTATGGCTACACCTTC.

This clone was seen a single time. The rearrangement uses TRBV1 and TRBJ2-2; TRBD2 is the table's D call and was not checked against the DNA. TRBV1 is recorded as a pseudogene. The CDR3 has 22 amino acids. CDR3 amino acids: CTSSQGDLRTSGGPQNTGELFF. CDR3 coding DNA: TGCACCAGCAGCCAAGGCGACCTTCGGACTAGCGGGGGGCCTCAGAACACCGGGGAGCTGTTTTTT.

CDR3 residues: CASSRAVAGANVLTF. DNA of the CDR3: TGTGCCAGCAGCAGGGCGGTGGCTGGGGCCAACGTCCTGACTTTC. The chain has TRBV25-1 and TRBJ2-6; a possible D gene is TRBD1 (5 bases). CDR1 MGHDK and CDR2 SYGVNS come from the germline V gene. V lost 6 bases, J lost 2 bases, and 11 bases lay in between. The CDR3 runs 15 residues.

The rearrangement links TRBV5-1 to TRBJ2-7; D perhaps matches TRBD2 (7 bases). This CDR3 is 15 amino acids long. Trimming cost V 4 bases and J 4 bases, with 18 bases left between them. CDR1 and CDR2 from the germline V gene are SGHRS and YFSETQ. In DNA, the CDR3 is TGCGCCAGCAGCGGTCGTTGGGGGGGCTCGTACGAGCAGTACTTC. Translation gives CASSGRWGGSYEQYF.

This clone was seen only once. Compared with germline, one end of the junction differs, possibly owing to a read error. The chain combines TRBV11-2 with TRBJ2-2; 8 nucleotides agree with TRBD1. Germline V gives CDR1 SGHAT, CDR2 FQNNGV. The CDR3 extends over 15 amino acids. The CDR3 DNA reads TGTGCCAGCACCTTAGGGGACAGGCCCCCCGGGGAGCTGTTTTTT. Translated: CASTLGDRPPGELFF.

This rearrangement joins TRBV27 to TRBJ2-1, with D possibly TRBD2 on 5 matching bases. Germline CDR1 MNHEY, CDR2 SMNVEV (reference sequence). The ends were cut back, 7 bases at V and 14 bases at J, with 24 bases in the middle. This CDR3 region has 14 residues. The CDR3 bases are TGTGCCAGCATAGGTGTTAGAGGGAATCAGATGGAGTTCTTC. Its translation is CASIGVRGNQMEFF.

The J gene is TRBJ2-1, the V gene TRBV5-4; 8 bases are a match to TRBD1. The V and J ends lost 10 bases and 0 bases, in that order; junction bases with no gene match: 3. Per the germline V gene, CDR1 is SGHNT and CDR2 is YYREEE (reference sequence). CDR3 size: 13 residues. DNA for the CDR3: TGTGCCCAGGGGGCGAGCTCCTACAATGAGCAGTTCTTC. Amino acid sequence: CAQGASSYNEQFF.

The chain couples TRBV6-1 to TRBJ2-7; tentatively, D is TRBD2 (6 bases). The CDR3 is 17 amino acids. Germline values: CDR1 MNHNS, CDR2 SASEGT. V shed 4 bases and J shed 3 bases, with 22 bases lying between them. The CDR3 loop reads CASSVSAGTATYYEQYF. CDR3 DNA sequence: TGTGCCAGCAGTGTATCGGCGGGGACTGCAACCTACTACGAGCAGTACTTC.

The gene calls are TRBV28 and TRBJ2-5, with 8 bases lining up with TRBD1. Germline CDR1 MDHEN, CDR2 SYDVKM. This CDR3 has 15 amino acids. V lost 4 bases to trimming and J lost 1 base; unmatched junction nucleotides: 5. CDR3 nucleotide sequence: TGTGCCAGCAGTTCCCCTACAGGGGGCCAAGAGACCCAGTACTTC. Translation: CASSSPTGGQETQYF.

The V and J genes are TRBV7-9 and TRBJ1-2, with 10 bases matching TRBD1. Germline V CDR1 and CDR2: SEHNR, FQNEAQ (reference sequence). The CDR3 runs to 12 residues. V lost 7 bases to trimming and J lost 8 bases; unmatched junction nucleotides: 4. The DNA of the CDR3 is TGTGCCAGCACCGGGACAGGGGACGGCTACACCTTC. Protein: CASTGTGDGYTF.

The CDR3 region is CASSRSDRNYGYTF. The CDR3 DNA follows: TGTGCCAGCAGTCGATCGGACAGGAACTATGGCTACACCTTC. The genes are TRBV27 and TRBJ1-2; 7 nucleotides agree with TRBD1. This CDR3 is 14 amino acids long. CDR1 MNHEY and CDR2 SMNVEV come from the germline V gene (reference sequence). V was clipped by 5 bases and J by 2 bases; unmatched bases: 5.

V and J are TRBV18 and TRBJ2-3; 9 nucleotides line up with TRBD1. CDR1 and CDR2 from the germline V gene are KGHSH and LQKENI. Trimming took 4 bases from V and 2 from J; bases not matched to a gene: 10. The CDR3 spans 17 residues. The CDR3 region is CASSQLGQGRITDTQYF. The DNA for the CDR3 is TGTGCCAGCTCACAACTCGGACAGGGGAGGATCACAGATACGCAGTATTTT. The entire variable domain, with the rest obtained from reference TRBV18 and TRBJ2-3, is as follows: NAGVMQNPRHLVRRRGQEARLRCSPMKGHSHVYWYRQLPEEGLKFMVYLQKENIIDESGMPKERFSAEFPKEGPSILRIQQVVRGDSAAYFCASSQLGQGRITDTQYFGPGTRLTVL.

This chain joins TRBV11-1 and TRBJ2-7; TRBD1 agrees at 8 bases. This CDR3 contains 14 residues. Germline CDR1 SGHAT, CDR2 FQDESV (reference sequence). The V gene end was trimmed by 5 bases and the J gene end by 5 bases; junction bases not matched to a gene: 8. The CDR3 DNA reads TGTGCCAGCAGCCAAACCTCGACAGGGGACGAGCAGTACTTC. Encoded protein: CASSQTSTGDEQYF.

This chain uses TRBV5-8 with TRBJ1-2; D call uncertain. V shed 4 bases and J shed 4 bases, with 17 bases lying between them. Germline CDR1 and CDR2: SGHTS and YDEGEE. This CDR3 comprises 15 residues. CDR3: CASSPGLSVGYGYTF. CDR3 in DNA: TGTGCCAGCAGCCCGGGCCTTTCTGTAGGCTATGGCTACACCTTC.

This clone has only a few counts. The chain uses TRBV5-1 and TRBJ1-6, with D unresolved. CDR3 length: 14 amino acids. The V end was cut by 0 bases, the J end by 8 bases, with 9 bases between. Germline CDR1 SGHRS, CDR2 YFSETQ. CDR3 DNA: TGCGCCAGCAGCTTGGGGGTCGTGGATTCACCCCTCCACTTT. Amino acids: CASSLGVVDSPLHF. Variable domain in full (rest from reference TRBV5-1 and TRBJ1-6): KAGVTQTPRYLIKTRGQQVTLSCSPISGHRSVSWYQQTPGQGLQFLFEYFSETQRNKGNFPGRFSGRQFSNSRSEMNVSTLELGDSALYLCASSLGVVDSPLHFGNGTRLTVT.

The CDR3 coding sequence is TGTGCCAGCAGCTTAGCCCAGGGTACCTACGAGCAGTACTTC. It encodes CASSLAQGTYEQYF. The rearrangement joins TRBV7-8 to TRBJ2-7; the D gene is possibly TRBD1 (5 bases). Germline V gives CDR1 SGHVS, CDR2 FQNEAQ. V was shortened by 0 bases and J by 2 bases, with 8 bases between the two germline ends. The CDR3 spans 14 residues.

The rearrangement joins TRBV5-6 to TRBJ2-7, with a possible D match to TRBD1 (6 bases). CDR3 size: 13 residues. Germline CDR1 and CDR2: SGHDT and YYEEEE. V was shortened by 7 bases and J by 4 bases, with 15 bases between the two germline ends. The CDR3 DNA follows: TGTGCCAGCCGTCGAACAGGGAAATACGAGCAGTACTTC. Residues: CASRRTGKYEQYF.

CDR3 coding DNA: TGTGCCAGCAGCTTGGCGGAATACAATGAGCAGTTCTTC. It codes for CASSLAEYNEQFF. The rearrangement joins TRBV7-2 to TRBJ2-1; D is unclear. CDR3 length: 13 amino acids. Trimming took 3 bases from V and 4 from J, leaving 7 bases between them. Germline CDR1 and CDR2: SGHTA and FQGNSA. Using reference TRBV7-2 and TRBJ2-1 for the parts outside the CDR3, the full variable domain is GAGVSQSPSNKVTEKGKDVELRCDPISGHTALYWYRQSLGQGLEFLIYFQGNSAPDKSGLPSDRFSAERTGGSVSTLTIQRTQQEDSAVYLCASSLAEYNEQFFGPGTRLTVL.

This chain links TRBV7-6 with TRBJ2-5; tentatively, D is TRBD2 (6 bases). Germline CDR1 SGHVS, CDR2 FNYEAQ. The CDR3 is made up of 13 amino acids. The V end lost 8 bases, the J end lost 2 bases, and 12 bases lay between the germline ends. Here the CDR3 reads CASARGRQETQYF. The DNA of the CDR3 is TGTGCCAGCGCCCGGGGGAGGCAAGAGACCCAGTACTTC.

The CDR3 is CASSSDREETQYF. CDR3 nucleotides: TGTGCCAGCAGCTCCGACAGGGAAGAGACCCAGTACTTC. This sequence joins TRBV7-9 and TRBJ2-5; 7 bases agree with TRBD1. CDR1 and CDR2 from the germline V gene are SEHNR and FQNEAQ (reference sequence). V was clipped by 4 bases and J by 3 bases; unmatched bases: 2. This CDR3 is 13 amino acids long.

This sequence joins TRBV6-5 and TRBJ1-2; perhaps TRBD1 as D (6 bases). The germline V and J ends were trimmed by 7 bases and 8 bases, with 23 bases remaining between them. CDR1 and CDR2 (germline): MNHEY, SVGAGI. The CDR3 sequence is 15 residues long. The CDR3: CASNLAADRVGGYTF. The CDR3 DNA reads TGTGCCAGCAACCTAGCGGCGGACAGAGTGGGCGGCTACACCTTC.

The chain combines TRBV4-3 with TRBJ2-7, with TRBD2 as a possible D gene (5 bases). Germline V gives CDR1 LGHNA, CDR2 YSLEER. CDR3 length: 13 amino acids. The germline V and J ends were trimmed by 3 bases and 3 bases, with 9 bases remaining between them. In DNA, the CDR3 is TGCGCCAGCAGCCAGCGGACTGGCTACGAGCAGTACTTC. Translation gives CASSQRTGYEQYF.